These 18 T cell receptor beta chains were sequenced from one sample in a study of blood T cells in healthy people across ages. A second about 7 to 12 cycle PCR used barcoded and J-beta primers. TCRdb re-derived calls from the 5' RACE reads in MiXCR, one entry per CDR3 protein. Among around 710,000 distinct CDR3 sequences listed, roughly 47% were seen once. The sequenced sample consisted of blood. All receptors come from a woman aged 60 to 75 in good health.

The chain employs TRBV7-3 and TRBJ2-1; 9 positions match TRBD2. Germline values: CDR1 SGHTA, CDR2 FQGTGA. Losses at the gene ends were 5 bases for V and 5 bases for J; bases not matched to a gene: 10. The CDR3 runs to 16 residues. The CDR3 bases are TGTGCCAGCAGCCCCCGGGCTAGCGGGAAACACAATGAGCAGTTCTTC. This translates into CASSPRASGKHNEQFF.

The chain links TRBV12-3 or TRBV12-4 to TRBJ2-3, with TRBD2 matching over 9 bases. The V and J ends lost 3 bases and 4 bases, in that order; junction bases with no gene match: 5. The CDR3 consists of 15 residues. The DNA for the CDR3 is TGTGCCAGCAGTTTTGGGACTAGCATTGCAGATACGCAGTATTTT. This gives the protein CASSFGTSIADTQYF.

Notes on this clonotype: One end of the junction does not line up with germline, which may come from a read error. The CDR3 DNA reads TGTGCCAGCAGCGTAGCAGCCCGAAACTATGGCTACACCTTC. Protein product: CASSVAARNYGYTF. The chain joins TRBV7-2 to TRBJ1-2; the D is unclear. The V gene's germline CDR1 is SGHTA and CDR2 FQGNSA. CDR3 length: 14 amino acids.

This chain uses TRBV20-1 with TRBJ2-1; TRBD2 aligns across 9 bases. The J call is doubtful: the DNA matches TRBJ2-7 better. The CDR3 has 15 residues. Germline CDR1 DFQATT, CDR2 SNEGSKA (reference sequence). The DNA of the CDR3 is TGCAGTGCTGCCGGACTAGCGTTCTCCTACAATGAGCAGTACTTC. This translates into CSAAGLAFSYNEQYF.

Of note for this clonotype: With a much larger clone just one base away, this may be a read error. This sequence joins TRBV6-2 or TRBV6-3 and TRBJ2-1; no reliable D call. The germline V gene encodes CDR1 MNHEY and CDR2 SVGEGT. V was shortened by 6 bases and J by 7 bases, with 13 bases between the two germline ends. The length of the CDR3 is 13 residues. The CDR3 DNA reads TGTGCCAGCAGACCCCCGTCCCAAAATGAGCAGTTCTTC. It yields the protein CASRPPSQNEQFF.

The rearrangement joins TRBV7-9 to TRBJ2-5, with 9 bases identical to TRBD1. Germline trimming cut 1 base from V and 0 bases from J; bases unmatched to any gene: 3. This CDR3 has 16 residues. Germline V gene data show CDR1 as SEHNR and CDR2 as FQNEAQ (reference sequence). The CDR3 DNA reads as TGTGCCAGCAGCTTAGGACAGGGGGTAAACCAAGAGACCCAGTACTTC. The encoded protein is CASSLGQGVNQETQYF.

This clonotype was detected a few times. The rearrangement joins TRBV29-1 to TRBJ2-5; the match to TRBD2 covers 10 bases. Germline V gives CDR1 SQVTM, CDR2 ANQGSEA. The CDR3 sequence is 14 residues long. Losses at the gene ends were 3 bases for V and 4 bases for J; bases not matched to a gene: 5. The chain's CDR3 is CSVEASGSSETQYF. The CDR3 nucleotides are TGCAGCGTTGAGGCTAGCGGGAGTTCAGAGACCCAGTACTTC. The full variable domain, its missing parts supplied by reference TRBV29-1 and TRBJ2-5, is SAVISQKPSRDICQRGTSLTIQCQVDSQVTMMFWYRQQPGQSLTLIATANQGSEATYESGFVIDKFPISRPNLTFSTLTVSNMSPEDSSIYLCSVEASGSSETQYFGPGTRLLVL.

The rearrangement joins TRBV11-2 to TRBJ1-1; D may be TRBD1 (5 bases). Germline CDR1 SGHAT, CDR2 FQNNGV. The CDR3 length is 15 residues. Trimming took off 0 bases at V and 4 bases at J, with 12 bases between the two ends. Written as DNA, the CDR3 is TGTGCCAGCAGCTTAGAACGGGGGGTGGGCACTGAAGCTTTCTTT. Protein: CASSLERGVGTEAFF.

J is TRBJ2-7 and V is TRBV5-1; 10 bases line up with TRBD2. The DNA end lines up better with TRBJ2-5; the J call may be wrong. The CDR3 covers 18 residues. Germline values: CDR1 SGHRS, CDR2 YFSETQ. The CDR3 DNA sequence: TGCGCCAGCAGCTTGAAACTAGCGGGGTCCAACTTTCGGGAGACCCAGTACTTC. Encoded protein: CASSLKLAGSNFRETQYF.

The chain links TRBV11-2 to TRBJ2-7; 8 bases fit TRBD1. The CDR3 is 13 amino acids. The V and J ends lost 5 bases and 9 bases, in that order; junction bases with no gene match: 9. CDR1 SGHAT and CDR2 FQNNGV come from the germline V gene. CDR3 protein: CASSAHDRGAQYF. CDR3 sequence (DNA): TGTGCCAGCAGCGCACATGACAGGGGCGCGCAGTACTTC.

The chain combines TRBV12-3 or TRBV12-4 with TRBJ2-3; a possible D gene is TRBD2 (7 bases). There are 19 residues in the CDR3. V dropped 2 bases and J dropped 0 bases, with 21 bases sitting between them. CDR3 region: CASSLMAFFRGASTDTQYF. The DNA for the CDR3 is TGTGCCAGCAGTTTAATGGCGTTCTTTCGGGGGGCGAGCACAGATACGCAGTATTTT.

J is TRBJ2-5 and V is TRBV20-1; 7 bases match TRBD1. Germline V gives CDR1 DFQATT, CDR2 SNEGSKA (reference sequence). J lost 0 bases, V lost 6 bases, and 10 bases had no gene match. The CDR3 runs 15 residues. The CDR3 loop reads CSASRDRQYQETQYF. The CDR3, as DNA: TGCAGTGCCTCTCGGGACAGACAGTACCAAGAGACCCAGTACTTC.

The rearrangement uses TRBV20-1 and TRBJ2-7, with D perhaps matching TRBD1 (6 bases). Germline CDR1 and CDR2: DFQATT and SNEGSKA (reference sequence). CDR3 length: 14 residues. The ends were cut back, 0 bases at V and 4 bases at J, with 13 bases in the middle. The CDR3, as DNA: TGCAGTGCTAGAGACCCCAGGGGTCGGTACGAGCAGTACTTC. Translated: CSARDPRGRYEQYF.

CDR3 loop: CASSETGRTSDCGYTF. The DNA of the CDR3 is TGTGCCAGCAGCGAGACCGGACGGACCTCAGATTGTGGCTACACCTTC. The rearrangement uses TRBV9 and TRBJ1-2; unclear D gene. Trimming cost V 3 bases and J 7 bases, with 22 bases left between them. Germline CDR1 SGDLS, CDR2 YYNGEE. The CDR3 is made up of 16 amino acids.

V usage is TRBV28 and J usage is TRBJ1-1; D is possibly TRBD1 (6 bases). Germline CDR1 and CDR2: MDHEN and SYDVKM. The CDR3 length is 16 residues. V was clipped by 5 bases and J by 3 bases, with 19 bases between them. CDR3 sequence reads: CASSPPGGRMDTEAFF. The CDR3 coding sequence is TGTGCCAGCAGTCCCCCCGGGGGGCGTATGGACACTGAAGCTTTCTTT.

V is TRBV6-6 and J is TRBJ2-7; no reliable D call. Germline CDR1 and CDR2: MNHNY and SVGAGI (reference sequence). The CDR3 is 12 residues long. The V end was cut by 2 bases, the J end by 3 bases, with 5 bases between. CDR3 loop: CASSYKGYEQYF. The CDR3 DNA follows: TGTGCCAGCAGTTACAAGGGCTACGAGCAGTACTTC.

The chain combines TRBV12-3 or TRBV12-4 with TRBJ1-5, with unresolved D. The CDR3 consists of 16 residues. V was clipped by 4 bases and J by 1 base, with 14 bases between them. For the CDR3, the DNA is TGTGCCAGCAGTTCCCCCTCATCGGGGAGCAATCAGCCCCAGCATTTT. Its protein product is CASSSPSSGSNQPQHF.

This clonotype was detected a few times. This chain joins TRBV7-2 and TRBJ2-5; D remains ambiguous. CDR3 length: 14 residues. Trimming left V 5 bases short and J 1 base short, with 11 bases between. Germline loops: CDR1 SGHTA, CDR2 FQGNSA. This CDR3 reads CASSPWASQETQYF. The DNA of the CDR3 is TGTGCCAGCAGCCCGTGGGCCAGCCAAGAGACCCAGTACTTC.